Listed below are T cell receptor beta chains from one sample, sequenced in a study of blood T cell repertoires in COVID-19. The table came from immunoSEQ multiplex PCR; TCRdb's copy has only in-frame clones and leaves some out. The sample holds roughly 140,000 clones, approximately 88% seen once. Sequencing used peripheral blood. These receptors all come from a woman aged 50 to 60 with acute or convalescent COVID-19. Each CDR3 is given with its conserved first and last residue. D genes are given only for firm matches. Clone size appears in some rows only: once, few, many, or a class for an expanded clone.

d_gene,abundance,j_gene,v_gene,CDR3aa,CDR3nt
TRBD1,-,TRBJ1-6,TRBV5-1,CASSTGQDSPLHF,TGCGCCAGCAGCACGGGACAGGATTCACCCCTCCACTTT
-,-,TRBJ1-2,TRBV5-5,CASSFSQMDGYTF,TGTGCCAGCAGCTTCTCCCAGATGGATGGCTACACCTTC
-,-,TRBJ2-7,TRBV9,CASSVEPGSYEQYF,TGTGCCAGCAGCGTAGAACCGGGCTCCTACGAGCAGTACTTC
TRBD2,-,TRBJ2-1,TRBV27,CASSFSGSGYNEQFF,TGTGCCAGCAGTTTCAGCGGGAGTGGATACAATGAGCAGTTCTTC
-,-,TRBJ2-1,TRBV3-1/TRBV3-2,CASSQDKLPAYNEQFF,TGTGCCAGCAGCCAAGATAAACTACCGGCCTACAATGAGCAGTTCTTC
-,-,TRBJ1-4,TRBV19,CASNYGTTNPEKLFF,TGTGCCAGTAACTATGGGACAACGAACCCTGAAAAACTGTTTTTT
-,-,TRBJ2-7,TRBV6-5,CAIQRLSYEQYF,TGTGCCATCCAGAGACTCTCCTACGAGCAGTACTTC
TRBD1,few,TRBJ1-5,TRBV2,CASSEQTGISNQPQHF,TGTGCCAGCAGTGAACAGACAGGGATTAGCAATCAGCCCCAGCATTTT
TRBD1,-,TRBJ2-3,TRBV28,CASRLPGQGPDTQYF,TGTGCCAGCAGACTCCCGGGACAGGGGCCAGATACGCAGTATTTT
TRBD1,-,TRBJ1-6,TRBV13,CASSPGTGLINSPLHF,TGTGCCAGCAGCCCGGGGACAGGACTCATTAATTCACCCCTCCACTTT
-,-,TRBJ2-5,TRBV5-1,CASRDTMTGGETQYF,TGCGCCAGCAGAGATACAATGACAGGTGGGGAGACCCAGTACTTC
TRBD1,-,TRBJ2-5,TRBV14,CASSQEARTGPKTQYF,TGTGCCAGCAGCCAAGAAGCCCGGACAGGCCCAAAAACCCAGTACTTC
TRBD1,-,TRBJ1-2,TRBV4-2,CASSQDLRQGYGYTF,TGTGCCAGCAGCCAAGATTTAAGACAGGGCTATGGCTACACCTTC
-,-,TRBJ2-4,TRBV10-1,CASSGWPRGKNIQYF,TGCGCCAGCAGTGGATGGCCCCGCGGCAAAAACATTCAGTACTTC
TRBD1,-,TRBJ2-5,TRBV11-2,CASSYRQGVQETQYF,TGTGCCAGCAGCTATCGACAGGGGGTCCAAGAGACCCAGTACTTC
-,once,TRBJ1-1,TRBV11-2,CASSSTGKSAFF,TGTGCCAGCAGCTCCACAGGGAAGTCAGCTTTCTTT
TRBD2,-,TRBJ2-3,TRBV9,CASSVEGLALTDTQYF,TGTGCCAGCAGCGTCGAGGGACTAGCGCTAACAGATACGCAGTATTTT
-,-,TRBJ2-2,TRBV5-1,CASSRQGGSRGTGELFF,TGCGCCAGCAGCCGCCAGGGTGGCAGCAGGGGCACCGGGGAGCTGTTTTTT
TRBD1,-,TRBJ1-5,TRBV6-5,CASSDGQGAAQPQHF,TGTGCCAGCAGCGACGGACAGGGGGCGGCTCAGCCCCAGCATTTT
TRBD2,-,TRBJ2-1,TRBV11-3,CASSSKPSAGGINEQFF,TGTGCCAGCAGCTCCAAACCCTCAGCGGGAGGGATCAATGAGCAGTTCTTC
TRBD2,-,TRBJ2-5,TRBV5-6,CASSQTSGPVNF,TGTGCCAGCAGCCAGACTAGCGGCCCCGTTAACTTC
TRBD1,-,TRBJ1-1,TRBV7-3,CASSFGQGNTEAFF,TGTGCCAGCAGCTTCGGACAGGGAAACACTGAAGCTTTCTTT